A selection of T cell receptor beta chains follows, all from one sample in a study of CD8+ T cells in alopecia areata. The table came from immunoSEQ multiplex PCR; TCRdb's copy has only in-frame clones and leaves some out. The repertoire holds about 140,000 clones, with 51% as singletons. The sample was CD4+ T cells sorted from blood, taken at week 0. Receptor source: a human donor with alopecia areata. Both conserved end residues are part of each CDR3. D genes are given only for firm matches. A clone size is listed for some rows: how often the clone was seen (once, few, many), or a class if it is expanded.

j_call: TRBJ2-3
v_call: TRBV29-1
d_call: TRBD1
clone_size: NA
cdr3_nt: TGCAGCGGGGGAACAGGGGGAGATACGCAGTATTTT
cdr3_aa: CSGGTGGDTQYF

j_call: TRBJ1-1
v_call: TRBV29-1
d_call: NA
clone_size: NA
cdr3_nt: TGCAGCGTTGCGGACAGCCAAAACACTGAAGCTTTCTTT
cdr3_aa: CSVADSQNTEAFF

j_call: TRBJ2-7
v_call: TRBV28
d_call: TRBD2
clone_size: NA
cdr3_nt: TGTGCCACAACTCTGGGTAGTCGGGGGGACGAGCAGTACTTC
cdr3_aa: CATTLGSRGDEQYF

j_call: TRBJ1-2
v_call: TRBV4-3
d_call: TRBD1
clone_size: NA
cdr3_nt: TGCGCCAGCAGCCAGACAGGGGGAGGTGGCTACACCTTC
cdr3_aa: CASSQTGGGGYTF

j_call: TRBJ1-4
v_call: TRBV20-1
d_call: NA
clone_size: NA
cdr3_nt: TGCAGTGCTAGAGAATACCAGGAACTGTTTTTT
cdr3_aa: CSAREYQELFF

j_call: TRBJ2-7
v_call: TRBV19
d_call: TRBD1
clone_size: few
cdr3_nt: TGTGCCAGTAGTATGGTATGGGGGACAGGGCCCTACGAGCAGTACTTC
cdr3_aa: CASSMVWGTGPYEQYF

j_call: TRBJ2-3
v_call: TRBV23-1
d_call: NA
clone_size: NA
cdr3_nt: TGCGCCAGCAGTCAAGGCGGTTCCACAGATACGCAGTATTTT
cdr3_aa: CASSQGGSTDTQYF

j_call: TRBJ2-3
v_call: TRBV2
d_call: NA
clone_size: NA
cdr3_nt: TGTGCCAGGGCCGGGGGAGCGGGAGATACGCAGTATTTT
cdr3_aa: CARAGGAGDTQYF

j_call: TRBJ1-5
v_call: TRBV30
d_call: TRBD1
clone_size: NA
cdr3_nt: TGTGCCTGGAGTGGACAGGGGAGGAGGCAGCCCCAGCATTTT
cdr3_aa: CAWSGQGRRQPQHF

j_call: TRBJ2-1
v_call: TRBV23-1
d_call: NA
clone_size: few
cdr3_nt: TGCGCCAGCGTGGTGGAAATCCGACAAAATGAGCAGTTCTTC
cdr3_aa: CASVVEIRQNEQFF

j_call: TRBJ2-5
v_call: TRBV7-9
d_call: NA
clone_size: NA
cdr3_nt: TGTGCCAGCAGCGTATATACACCAGTCCAAGAGACCCAGTACTTC
cdr3_aa: CASSVYTPVQETQYF

j_call: TRBJ2-7
v_call: TRBV4-2
d_call: NA
clone_size: NA
cdr3_nt: TGTGCCAGCAGCCAGGATCTCTACGAGCAGTACTTC
cdr3_aa: CASSQDLYEQYF

j_call: TRBJ1-4
v_call: TRBV29-1
d_call: NA
clone_size: NA
cdr3_nt: TGCAGCGGGGTCGGCAGCAAAAATGAAAAACTGTTTTTT
cdr3_aa: CSGVGSKNEKLFF

j_call: TRBJ2-2
v_call: TRBV7-8
d_call: TRBD1
clone_size: NA
cdr3_nt: TGTGCCAGCAGCACCGGACAGGGAGGATTCACCGGGGAGCTGTTTTTT
cdr3_aa: CASSTGQGGFTGELFF

j_call: TRBJ1-2
v_call: TRBV15
d_call: NA
clone_size: NA
cdr3_nt: TGTGCCACCAGCAGAGTTGGGGCTGGCTACACCTTC
cdr3_aa: CATSRVGAGYTF

j_call: TRBJ2-3
v_call: TRBV29-1
d_call: NA
clone_size: NA
cdr3_nt: TGCAGCGCCTTCACTCCGGGAGAGGGTGAGGATACGCAGTATTTT
cdr3_aa: CSAFTPGEGEDTQYF

j_call: TRBJ2-4
v_call: TRBV14
d_call: TRBD2
clone_size: NA
cdr3_nt: TGTGCCAGCAGCCAAGGACTCCGCGGGAGGGACATTCAGTACTTC
cdr3_aa: CASSQGLRGRDIQYF

j_call: TRBJ2-5
v_call: TRBV29-1
d_call: NA
clone_size: few
cdr3_nt: TGCAGCGTTTCCAGGGGAGAGACCCAGTACTTC
cdr3_aa: CSVSRGETQYF

j_call: TRBJ1-1
v_call: TRBV29-1
d_call: NA
clone_size: few
cdr3_nt: TGCAGCGTTTTACGATGGGATCGGGGGCAAGCTTTCTTT
cdr3_aa: CSVLRWDRGQAFF

j_call: TRBJ1-5
v_call: TRBV27
d_call: NA
clone_size: NA
cdr3_nt: TGTGCCAGCAGAGTAGGGGGAGGAGGGAATCAGCCCCAGCATTTT
cdr3_aa: CASRVGGGGNQPQHF

j_call: TRBJ1-2
v_call: TRBV6-5
d_call: NA
clone_size: NA
cdr3_nt: TGTGCCAGCAGTTACTCGAACGCGGCTAAAGATGGCTACACCTTC
cdr3_aa: CASSYSNAAKDGYTF

j_call: TRBJ2-6
v_call: TRBV5-1
d_call: NA
clone_size: NA
cdr3_nt: TGCGCCAGCAGCCAAGGGGAATCTGGGGCCAACGTCCTGACTTTC
cdr3_aa: CASSQGESGANVLTF

j_call: TRBJ1-4
v_call: TRBV11-2
d_call: NA
clone_size: NA
cdr3_nt: TGTGCCAGCAGGTTACGGGGGCAAGCTAATGAAAAACTGTTTTTT
cdr3_aa: CASRLRGQANEKLFF

j_call: TRBJ2-7
v_call: TRBV19
d_call: NA
clone_size: NA
cdr3_nt: TGTGCCAGTAACAAGGGGGGGACAGGCTCGTCGCGGTACTTC
cdr3_aa: CASNKGGTGSSRYF

j_call: TRBJ1-2
v_call: TRBV5-1
d_call: TRBD1
clone_size: NA
cdr3_nt: TGCGCCAGCAGCCTCGGCCAGGGGGCACACTATGGCTACACCTTC
cdr3_aa: CASSLGQGAHYGYTF

j_call: TRBJ1-1
v_call: TRBV30
d_call: TRBD1
clone_size: few
cdr3_nt: TGTGCCGGGACAACAGGGGGCCTATCCTGGGGCACTGAAGCTTTCTTT
cdr3_aa: CAGTTGGLSWGTEAFF

j_call: TRBJ2-5
v_call: TRBV28
d_call: NA
clone_size: NA
cdr3_nt: TGTGCCAGCAGTTTAGCGGATCGCGAGACCCAGTACTTC
cdr3_aa: CASSLADRETQYF

j_call: TRBJ2-1
v_call: TRBV7-9
d_call: NA
clone_size: NA
cdr3_nt: TGTGCCAGCAGCTTCGGGACCGAGCAGTTCTTC
cdr3_aa: CASSFGTEQFF

j_call: TRBJ2-7
v_call: TRBV15
d_call: TRBD1
clone_size: NA
cdr3_nt: TGTGCCACCAGCAGCGCCGGAGCAGGGGGCAATGAGCAGTACTTC
cdr3_aa: CATSSAGAGGNEQYF

j_call: TRBJ2-5
v_call: TRBV25-1
d_call: NA
clone_size: NA
cdr3_nt: TGTGCCAGCAGTGAAGGGTCTAGCGTCTTCCAAGAGACCCAGTACTTC
cdr3_aa: CASSEGSSVFQETQYF

j_call: TRBJ1-5
v_call: TRBV2
d_call: NA
clone_size: few
cdr3_nt: TGTGCCAGCAAGGAAGGACAGAGTAGCAATCAGCCCCAGCATTTT
cdr3_aa: CASKEGQSSNQPQHF

j_call: TRBJ2-3
v_call: TRBV30
d_call: TRBD2
clone_size: few
cdr3_nt: TGTGCCTGGAGTGTACTAGCGGGAGGTACAGATACGCAGTATTTT
cdr3_aa: CAWSVLAGGTDTQYF

j_call: TRBJ2-5
v_call: TRBV7-2
d_call: TRBD1
clone_size: NA
cdr3_nt: TGTGCCAGCAGCCCCACCCCACGGACAGGGTGGGAGACCCAGTACTTC
cdr3_aa: CASSPTPRTGWETQYF

j_call: TRBJ1-2
v_call: TRBV29-1
d_call: NA
clone_size: few
cdr3_nt: TGCAGCGTTGAGGGTGACACTTTAACTAGCGGCTACACCTTC
cdr3_aa: CSVEGDTLTSGYTF

j_call: TRBJ2-5
v_call: TRBV7-9
d_call: NA
clone_size: few
cdr3_nt: TGTGCCAGCAGCTTAAAGGAGACCCAGTACTTC
cdr3_aa: CASSLKETQYF

j_call: TRBJ2-1
v_call: TRBV7-8
d_call: NA
clone_size: NA
cdr3_nt: TGTGCCAGCACCCCTCCCGGGACACGTAACAATGAGCAGTTCTTC
cdr3_aa: CASTPPGTRNNEQFF

j_call: TRBJ1-1
v_call: TRBV30
d_call: NA
clone_size: NA
cdr3_nt: TGTGCCTGGAGTCAGGGGTTCACTGAAGCTTTCTTT
cdr3_aa: CAWSQGFTEAFF

j_call: TRBJ2-5
v_call: TRBV2
d_call: TRBD2
clone_size: few
cdr3_nt: TGTGCCAGCAGTGACCAGCGGGAGGGCAGAAGGTACTTC
cdr3_aa: CASSDQREGRRYF

j_call: TRBJ1-1
v_call: TRBV25-1
d_call: NA
clone_size: NA
cdr3_nt: TGTGCCAGCCGATCGTCTGGGGCGGCTGAAGCTTTCTTT
cdr3_aa: CASRSSGAAEAFF

j_call: TRBJ2-6
v_call: TRBV6-6
d_call: TRBD1
clone_size: NA
cdr3_nt: TGTGCCAGCAGTTCAAGGGGGCTCGGGGCCAACGTCCTGACTTTC
cdr3_aa: CASSSRGLGANVLTF

j_call: TRBJ2-3
v_call: TRBV30
d_call: TRBD2
clone_size: NA
cdr3_nt: TGTGCCTGGAGGCTCGGGGGGGCTAGCACAGATACGCAGTATTTT
cdr3_aa: CAWRLGGASTDTQYF

j_call: TRBJ2-3
v_call: TRBV7-2
d_call: NA
clone_size: NA
cdr3_nt: TGTGCCAGCAGCCCCGTCCCGGGTACGCAGTATTTT
cdr3_aa: CASSPVPGTQYF

j_call: TRBJ2-3
v_call: TRBV14
d_call: TRBD1
clone_size: NA
cdr3_nt: TGTGCCAGCAGCCCGAACAGGGGGCGAAGCACAGATACGCAGTATTTT
cdr3_aa: CASSPNRGRSTDTQYF

j_call: TRBJ1-1
v_call: TRBV2
d_call: NA
clone_size: few
cdr3_nt: TGTGCCAGCAGGTCGTATACTGAAGCTTTCTTT
cdr3_aa: CASRSYTEAFF

j_call: TRBJ1-2
v_call: TRBV30
d_call: NA
clone_size: NA
cdr3_nt: TGTGCCTGGGCTCGGGACTATGGCTACACCTTC
cdr3_aa: CAWARDYGYTF

j_call: TRBJ2-1
v_call: TRBV7-9
d_call: TRBD2
clone_size: NA
cdr3_nt: TGTGCCAGCAGCCATCGACTAGCGGGAGTAATGAATGAGCAGTTCTTC
cdr3_aa: CASSHRLAGVMNEQFF

j_call: TRBJ2-2
v_call: TRBV10-3
d_call: TRBD1
clone_size: few
cdr3_nt: TGTGCCATCAGGGGGACAGACAACACCGGGGAGCTGTTTTTT
cdr3_aa: CAIRGTDNTGELFF

j_call: TRBJ2-3
v_call: TRBV27
d_call: TRBD1
clone_size: NA
cdr3_nt: TGTGCCAGCAGTCCTAGGACAGGGGACACAGATACGCAGTATTTT
cdr3_aa: CASSPRTGDTDTQYF

j_call: TRBJ1-1
v_call: TRBV2
d_call: NA
clone_size: few
cdr3_nt: TGTGCCAGCAGTGTGGGTCTGGGGAACACTGAAGCTTTCTTT
cdr3_aa: CASSVGLGNTEAFF

j_call: TRBJ2-2
v_call: TRBV27
d_call: TRBD1
clone_size: NA
cdr3_nt: TGTGCCAGCAGTTCACTCAGGGACAGGGGCCCGACGGCCCGGGAGCTGTTTTTT
cdr3_aa: CASSSLRDRGPTARELFF

j_call: TRBJ2-7
v_call: TRBV6-6
d_call: NA
clone_size: NA
cdr3_nt: TGTGCCAGCAGTTACTCTCCGGGAGCGAGGGAGCAGTACTTC
cdr3_aa: CASSYSPGAREQYF

j_call: TRBJ1-3
v_call: TRBV5-4
d_call: NA
clone_size: few
cdr3_nt: TGTGCCAGCAGCCAAGTCGACTGGGGAAACACCATATATTTT
cdr3_aa: CASSQVDWGNTIYF

j_call: TRBJ1-1
v_call: TRBV6-6
d_call: TRBD1
clone_size: NA
cdr3_nt: TGCGCCAGCACTGAGGGGGCGATTCTAGCTTTCTTT
cdr3_aa: CASTEGAILAFF